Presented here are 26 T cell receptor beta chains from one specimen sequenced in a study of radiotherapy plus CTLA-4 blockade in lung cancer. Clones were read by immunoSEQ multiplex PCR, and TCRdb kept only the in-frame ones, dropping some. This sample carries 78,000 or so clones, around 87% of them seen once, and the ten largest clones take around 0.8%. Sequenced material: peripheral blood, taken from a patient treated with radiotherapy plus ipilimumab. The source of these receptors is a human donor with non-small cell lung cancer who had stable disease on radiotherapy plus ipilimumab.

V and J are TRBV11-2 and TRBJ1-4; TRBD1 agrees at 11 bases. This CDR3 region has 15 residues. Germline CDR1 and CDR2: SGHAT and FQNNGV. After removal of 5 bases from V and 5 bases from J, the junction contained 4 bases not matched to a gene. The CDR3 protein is CASSKGTGGNEKLFF. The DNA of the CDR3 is TGTGCCAGCAGCAAAGGGACAGGGGGAAATGAAAAACTGTTTTTT.

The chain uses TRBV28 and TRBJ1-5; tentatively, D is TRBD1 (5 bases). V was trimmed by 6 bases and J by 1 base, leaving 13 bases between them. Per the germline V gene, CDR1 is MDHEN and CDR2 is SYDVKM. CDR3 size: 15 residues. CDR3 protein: CASRTGGVSNQPQHF. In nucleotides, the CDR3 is TGTGCCAGCAGGACCGGAGGGGTAAGCAATCAGCCCCAGCATTTT.

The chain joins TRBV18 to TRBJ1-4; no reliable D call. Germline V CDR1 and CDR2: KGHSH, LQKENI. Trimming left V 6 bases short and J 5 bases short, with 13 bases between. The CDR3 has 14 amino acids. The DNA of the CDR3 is TGTGCCAGCTCCCCAAATCGTGGGAATGAAAAACTGTTTTTT. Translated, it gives CASSPNRGNEKLFF. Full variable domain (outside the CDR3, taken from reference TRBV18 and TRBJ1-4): NAGVMQNPRHLVRRRGQEARLRCSPMKGHSHVYWYRQLPEEGLKFMVYLQKENIIDESGMPKERFSAEFPKEGPSILRIQQVVRGDSAAYFCASSPNRGNEKLFFGSGTQLSVL.

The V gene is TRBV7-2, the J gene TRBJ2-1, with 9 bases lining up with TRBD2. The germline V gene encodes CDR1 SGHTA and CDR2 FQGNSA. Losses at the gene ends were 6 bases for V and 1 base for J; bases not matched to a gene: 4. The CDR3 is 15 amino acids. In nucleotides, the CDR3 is TGTGCCAGCAGGCTTAGCGGGAGTTCCTACAATGAGCAGTTCTTC. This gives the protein CASRLSGSSYNEQFF.

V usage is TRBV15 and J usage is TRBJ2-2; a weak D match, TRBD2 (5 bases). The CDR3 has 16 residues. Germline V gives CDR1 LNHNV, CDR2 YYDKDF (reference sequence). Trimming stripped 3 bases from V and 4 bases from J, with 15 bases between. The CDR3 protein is CATSRGREKSTGELFF. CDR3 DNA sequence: TGTGCCACCAGCAGGGGAAGGGAGAAAAGCACCGGGGAGCTGTTTTTT.

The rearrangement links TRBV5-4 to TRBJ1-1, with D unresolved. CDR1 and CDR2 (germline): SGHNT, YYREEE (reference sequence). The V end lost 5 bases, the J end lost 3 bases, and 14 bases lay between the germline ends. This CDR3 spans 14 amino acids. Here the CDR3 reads CASRPNLGYTEAFF. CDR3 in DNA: TGTGCCAGCAGACCGAACTTGGGGTACACTGAAGCTTTCTTT.

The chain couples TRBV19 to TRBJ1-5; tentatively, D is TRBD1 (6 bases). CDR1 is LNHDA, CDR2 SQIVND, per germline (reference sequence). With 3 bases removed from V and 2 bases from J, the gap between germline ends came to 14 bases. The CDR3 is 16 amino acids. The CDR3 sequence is CASSMMGAQGNQPQHF. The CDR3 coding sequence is TGTGCCAGTAGTATGATGGGGGCGCAGGGCAATCAGCCCCAGCATTTT.

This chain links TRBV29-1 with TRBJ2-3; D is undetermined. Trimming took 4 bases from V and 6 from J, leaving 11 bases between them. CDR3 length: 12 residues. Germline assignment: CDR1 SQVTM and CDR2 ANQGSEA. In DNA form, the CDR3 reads TGCAGCGTTGTTCCAGCAGAGGATACGCAGTATTTT. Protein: CSVVPAEDTQYF.

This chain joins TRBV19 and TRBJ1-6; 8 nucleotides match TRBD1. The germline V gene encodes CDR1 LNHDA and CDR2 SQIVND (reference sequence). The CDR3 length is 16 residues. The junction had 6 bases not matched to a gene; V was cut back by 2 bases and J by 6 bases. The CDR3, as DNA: TGTGCCAGTAGTATAACAGGGGGGGGAAGTAATTCACCCCTCCACTTT. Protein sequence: CASSITGGGSNSPLHF. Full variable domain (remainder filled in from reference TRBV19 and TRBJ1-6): DGGITQSPKYLFRKEGQNVTLSCEQNLNHDAMYWYRQDPGQGLRLIYYSQIVNDFQKGDIAEGYSVSREKKESFPLTVTSAQKNPTAFYLCASSITGGGSNSPLHFGNGTRLTVT.

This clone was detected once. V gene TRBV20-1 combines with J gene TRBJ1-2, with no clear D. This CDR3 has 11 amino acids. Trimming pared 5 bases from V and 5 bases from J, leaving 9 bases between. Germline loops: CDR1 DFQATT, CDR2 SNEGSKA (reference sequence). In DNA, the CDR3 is TGCAGTGCTGGCAGTCGATATGGCTACACCTTC. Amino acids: CSAGSRYGYTF.

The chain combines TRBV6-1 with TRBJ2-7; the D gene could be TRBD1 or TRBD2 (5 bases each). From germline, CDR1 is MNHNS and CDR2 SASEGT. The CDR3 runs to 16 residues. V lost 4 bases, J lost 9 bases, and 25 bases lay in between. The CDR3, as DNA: TGTGCCAGCAGTGGGGGATGGGGCAGAGATATGAGGGGGCAGTACTTC. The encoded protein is CASSGGWGRDMRGQYF.

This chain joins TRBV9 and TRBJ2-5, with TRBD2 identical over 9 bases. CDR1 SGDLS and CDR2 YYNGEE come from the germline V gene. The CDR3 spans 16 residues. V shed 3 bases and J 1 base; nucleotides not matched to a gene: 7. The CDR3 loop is CASSAHAGGLQETQYF. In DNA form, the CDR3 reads TGTGCCAGCAGCGCCCATGCGGGAGGGCTCCAAGAGACCCAGTACTTC.

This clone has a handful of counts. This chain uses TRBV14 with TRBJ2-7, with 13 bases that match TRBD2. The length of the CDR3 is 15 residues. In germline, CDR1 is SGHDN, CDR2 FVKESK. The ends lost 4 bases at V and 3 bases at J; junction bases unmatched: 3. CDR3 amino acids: CASSRLAGGLYEQYF. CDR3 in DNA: TGTGCCAGCAGCCGACTAGCGGGGGGACTCTACGAGCAGTACTTC.

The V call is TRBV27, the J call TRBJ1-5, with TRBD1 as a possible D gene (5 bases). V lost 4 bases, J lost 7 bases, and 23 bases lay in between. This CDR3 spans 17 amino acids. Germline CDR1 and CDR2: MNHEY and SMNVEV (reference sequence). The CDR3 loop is CASSSSPGRQGGQPQHF. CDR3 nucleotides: TGTGCCAGCAGTTCATCCCCGGGGAGGCAGGGTGGACAGCCCCAGCATTTT.

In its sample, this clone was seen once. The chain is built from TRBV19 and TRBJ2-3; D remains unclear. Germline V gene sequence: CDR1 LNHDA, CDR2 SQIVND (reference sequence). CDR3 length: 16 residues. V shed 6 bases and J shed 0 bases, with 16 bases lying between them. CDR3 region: CASRHWRSGSTDTQYF. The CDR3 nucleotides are TGTGCCAGTAGACATTGGCGGTCGGGTAGCACAGATACGCAGTATTTT.

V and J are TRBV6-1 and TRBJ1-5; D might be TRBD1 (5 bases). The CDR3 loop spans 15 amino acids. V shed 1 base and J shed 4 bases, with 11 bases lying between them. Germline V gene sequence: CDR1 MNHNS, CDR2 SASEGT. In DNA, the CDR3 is TGTGCCAGCAGTGAAGGGGGGGTCCCTAATCAGCCCCAGCATTTT. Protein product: CASSEGGVPNQPQHF.

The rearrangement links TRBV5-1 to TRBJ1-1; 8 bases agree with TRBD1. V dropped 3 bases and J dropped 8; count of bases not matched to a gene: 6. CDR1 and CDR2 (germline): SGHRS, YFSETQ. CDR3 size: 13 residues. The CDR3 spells CASSSGQGTEAFF. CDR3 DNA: TGCGCCAGCAGCTCCGGACAGGGAACGGAAGCTTTCTTT.

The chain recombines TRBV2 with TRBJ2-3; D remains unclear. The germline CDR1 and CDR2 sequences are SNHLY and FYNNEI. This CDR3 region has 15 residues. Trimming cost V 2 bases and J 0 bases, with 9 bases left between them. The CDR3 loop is CASSERSFSTDTQYF. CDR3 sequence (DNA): TGTGCCAGCAGTGAAAGGTCCTTTAGCACAGATACGCAGTATTTT.

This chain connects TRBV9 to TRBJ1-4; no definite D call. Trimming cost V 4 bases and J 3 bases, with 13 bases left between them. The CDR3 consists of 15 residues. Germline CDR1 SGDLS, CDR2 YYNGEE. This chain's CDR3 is CASSPNRGANEKLFF. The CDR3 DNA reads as TGTGCCAGCAGCCCCAACCGAGGAGCTAATGAAAAACTGTTTTTT.

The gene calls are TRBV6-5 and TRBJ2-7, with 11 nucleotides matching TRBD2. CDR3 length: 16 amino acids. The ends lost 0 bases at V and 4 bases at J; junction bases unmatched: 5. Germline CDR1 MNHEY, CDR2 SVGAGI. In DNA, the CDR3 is TGTGCCAGCAGTTACTCGAAACTAGCGGGAGAATACGAGCAGTACTTC. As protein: CASSYSKLAGEYEQYF.

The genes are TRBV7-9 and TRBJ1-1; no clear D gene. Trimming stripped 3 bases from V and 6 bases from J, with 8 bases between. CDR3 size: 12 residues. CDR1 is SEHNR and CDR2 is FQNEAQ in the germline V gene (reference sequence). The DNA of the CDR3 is TGTGCCAGCAGCTTTGGGGATCCTGAAGCTTTCTTT. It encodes CASSFGDPEAFF.

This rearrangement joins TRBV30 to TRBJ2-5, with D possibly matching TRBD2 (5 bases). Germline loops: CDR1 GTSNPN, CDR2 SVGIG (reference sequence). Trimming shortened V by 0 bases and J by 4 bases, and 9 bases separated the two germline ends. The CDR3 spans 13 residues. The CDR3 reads CAWSVQAAETQYF. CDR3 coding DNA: TGTGCCTGGAGTGTACAAGCGGCAGAGACCCAGTACTTC.

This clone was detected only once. CDR3 protein: CASSYRGVGSSGEQFF. CDR3 DNA sequence: TGTGCCAGCAGCTACAGAGGTGTAGGGAGTAGCGGTGAGCAGTTCTTC. The V gene is TRBV9, the J gene TRBJ2-1; D might be TRBD2 (6 bases). The CDR3 length is 16 residues. Germline V CDR1 and CDR2: SGDLS, YYNGEE. Trimming took off 4 bases at V and 9 bases at J, with 23 bases between the two ends.

CDR3 region: CASSQARAGGSTDTQYF. CDR3 nucleotide sequence: TGTGCCAGCAGCCAAGCCCGAGCGGGGGGGTCCACAGATACGCAGTATTTT. V gene TRBV4-2 combines with J gene TRBJ2-3, with TRBD2 matching over 10 bases. The V and J ends lost 1 base and 2 bases, in that order; junction bases with no gene match: 6. CDR1 is LGHNA and CDR2 is YNFKEQ in the germline V gene. There are 17 residues in the CDR3.

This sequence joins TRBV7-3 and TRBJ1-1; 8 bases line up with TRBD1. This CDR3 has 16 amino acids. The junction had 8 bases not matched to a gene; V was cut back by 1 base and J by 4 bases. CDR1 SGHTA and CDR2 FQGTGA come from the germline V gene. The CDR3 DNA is TGTGCCAGCAGCTTAAAGCCCAGGGGGCAAGGCACTGAAGCTTTCTTT. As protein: CASSLKPRGQGTEAFF.

Here the CDR3 reads CASSSTGFGLYEQYF. The CDR3 DNA reads TGTGCCAGCAGCTCCACAGGGTTCGGGCTCTACGAGCAGTACTTC. The genes are TRBV11-2 and TRBJ2-7; possible D gene TRBD1, 6 bases. Between the trimmed V and J ends, which lost 4 bases and 3 bases, there was a span of 16 bases. CDR3 length: 15 residues. The germline gives CDR1 SGHAT, CDR2 FQNNGV.